The 26 T cell receptor beta chains reported below all come from one sample, sequenced in a study of cytomegalovirus exposure and HLA in healthy donors. Primers included in the PCR were 60 Vbeta and 13 Jbeta primers. Only in-frame clones appear in the TCRdb table, and some are missing; sequencing was by immunoSEQ multiplex PCR. The repertoire has around 130,000 clones, 65% to 90% of them found once; the top ten carry about 0.71%. The specimen sequenced was PBMCs. Source of these receptors: a man between 18 and 35 years old in good health and CMV-seronegative.

The chain combines TRBV6-5 with TRBJ2-7; weak D call: TRBD1 (5 bases). The CDR3 contains 14 residues. Trimming removed 2 bases at V and 4 bases at J, with 12 bases between. Germline V gene data show CDR1 as MNHEY and CDR2 as SVGAGI. The CDR3 is CASSYKGVGYEQYF. Here the CDR3 DNA reads TGTGCCAGCAGTTACAAAGGGGTGGGATACGAGCAGTACTTC.

This clone was recorded a few times. This chain connects TRBV5-1 to TRBJ2-3; the D is unclear. The CDR3 spans 13 residues. V gave up 0 bases and J gave up 4 bases, with 6 bases separating them. Germline assignment: CDR1 SGHRS and CDR2 YFSETQ. CDR3 protein: CASSLGEPDTQYF. The CDR3 DNA reads TGCGCCAGCAGCTTGGGAGAACCAGATACGCAGTATTTT.

V gene TRBV5-4 combines with J gene TRBJ2-5; TRBD2 matches 11 bases. Per the germline V gene, CDR1 is SGHNT and CDR2 is YYREEE (reference sequence). The CDR3 runs to 20 residues. The V gene end was trimmed by 1 base and the J gene end by 1 base; junction bases not matched to a gene: 15. In DNA, the CDR3 is TGTGCCAGCAGCTTGTCGGTTTTGGCTAGCGGGGGGAAAACCCAAGAGACCCAGTACTTC. Its protein is CASSLSVLASGGKTQETQYF.

The chain is built from TRBV15 and TRBJ1-3; D gene unclear. The V end was cut by 2 bases, the J end by 4 bases, with 15 bases between. This CDR3 has 16 residues. Germline V gives CDR1 LNHNV, CDR2 YYDKDF (reference sequence). Here the CDR3 reads CATSRSTGGLGNTIYF. The DNA for the CDR3 is TGTGCCACCAGCAGATCGACGGGAGGGTTAGGAAACACCATATATTTT.

This chain links TRBV7-2 with TRBJ2-7; D is possibly TRBD1 (5 bases). This CDR3 contains 15 residues. Looked up from germline, CDR1 is SGHTA and CDR2 is FQGNSA. Trimming removed 5 bases from V and 3 bases from J, with 17 bases in between. For the CDR3, the DNA is TGTGCCAGCAGCCTTGGACAAGCCCTAAACTACGAGCAGTACTTC. Translating it yields CASSLGQALNYEQYF.

This chain connects TRBV18 to TRBJ2-7; 7 bases align to TRBD1. CDR3 length: 17 amino acids. V gave up 2 bases and J gave up 3 bases; unmatched junction bases: 13. The germline V gene encodes CDR1 KGHSH and CDR2 LQKENI. The CDR3 bases are TGTGCCAGCTCACCATCCGGGACAGCTGCCCCTCACTACGAGCAGTACTTC. The encoded protein is CASSPSGTAAPHYEQYF.

This rearrangement joins TRBV5-1 to TRBJ1-2; no clear D gene. The CDR3 extends over 17 amino acids. V lost 0 bases, J lost 4 bases, and 19 bases lay in between. Germline CDR1 reads SGHRS; CDR2 reads YFSETQ. CDR3: CASSLDGPSPGVYGYTF. The CDR3 DNA reads as TGCGCCAGCAGCTTGGACGGACCGAGCCCCGGGGTCTATGGCTACACCTTC. Supplemented by reference TRBV5-1 and TRBJ1-2, the full variable domain reads KAGVTQTPRYLIKTRGQQVTLSCSPISGHRSVSWYQQTPGQGLQFLFEYFSETQRNKGNFPGRFSGRQFSNSRSEMNVSTLELGDSALYLCASSLDGPSPGVYGYTFGSGTRLTVV.

V usage is TRBV7-2 and J usage is TRBJ1-5; 7 nucleotides agree with TRBD1. The germline V gene encodes CDR1 SGHTA and CDR2 FQGNSA. V lost 0 bases, J lost 3 bases, and 5 bases stayed unmatched. The CDR3 is 16 residues long. CDR3 loop: CASSLAGDRYNQPQHF. The DNA of the CDR3 is TGTGCCAGCAGCTTAGCGGGGGACAGATACAATCAGCCCCAGCATTTT.

This chain links TRBV10-1 with TRBJ2-5; TRBD2 matches at 9 bases. The CDR3 runs 16 residues. J lost 3 bases, V lost 2 bases, and 7 bases had no gene match. Germline CDR1 reads WNHNN; CDR2 reads SYGVQD (reference sequence). The CDR3 reads CASSEGSGGPEETQYF. Here the CDR3 DNA reads TGCGCCAGCAGTGAGGGTAGCGGGGGACCAGAAGAGACCCAGTACTTC.

The chain uses TRBV19 and TRBJ1-2; the match to TRBD1 covers 8 bases. Germline V gene data show CDR1 as LNHDA and CDR2 as SQIVND (reference sequence). The V gene end was trimmed by 5 bases and the J gene end by 3 bases; junction bases not matched to a gene: 8. The CDR3 totals 15 residues. The CDR3 loop is CASSLWDRIHYGYTF. The DNA for the CDR3 is TGTGCCAGTAGTCTCTGGGACAGGATCCACTATGGCTACACCTTC.

The chain uses TRBV7-2 and TRBJ2-3; 8 bases match TRBD2. Germline V gene sequence: CDR1 SGHTA, CDR2 FQGNSA. V dropped 2 bases and J dropped 4; count of bases not matched to a gene: 8. The CDR3 sequence is 16 residues long. The CDR3 DNA follows: TGTGCCAGCAGCTTAAGGGGCGGGGGGCGAGCAGATACGCAGTATTTT. This translates into CASSLRGGGRADTQYF.

V is TRBV29-1 and J is TRBJ2-7; 11 positions match TRBD1. V was clipped by 7 bases and J by 6 bases; unmatched bases: 8. The CDR3 length is 13 residues. Germline CDR1 is SQVTM and CDR2 is ANQGSEA. This CDR3 is CSAYLGTGGEQYF. For the CDR3, the DNA is TGCAGCGCATACCTCGGGACAGGGGGCGAGCAGTACTTC.

The rearrangement links TRBV5-1 to TRBJ2-5, with a possible D match to TRBD2 (5 bases). Germline V CDR1 and CDR2: SGHRS, YFSETQ. V was pared by 4 bases and J by 6 bases, with 10 bases between. The CDR3 is 12 residues long. The CDR3 sequence: CASSMDFKTQYF. CDR3 DNA sequence: TGCGCCAGCAGCATGGACTTTAAGACCCAGTACTTC. The variable domain in full, completed from reference TRBV5-1 and TRBJ2-5, reads KAGVTQTPRYLIKTRGQQVTLSCSPISGHRSVSWYQQTPGQGLQFLFEYFSETQRNKGNFPGRFSGRQFSNSRSEMNVSTLELGDSALYLCASSMDFKTQYFGPGTRLLVL.

This clone was detected only a few times. The rearrangement links TRBV5-1 to TRBJ1-1; no clear D gene. V shed 5 bases and J shed 4 bases, with 15 bases lying between them. Germline V gives CDR1 SGHRS, CDR2 YFSETQ. The length of the CDR3 is 14 residues. CDR3: CASRKRDPLTEAFF. The DNA of the CDR3 is TGCGCCAGCAGAAAGAGGGATCCTCTCACTGAAGCTTTCTTT.

The chain links TRBV29-1 to TRBJ2-7; D ambiguous. Between the trimmed V and J ends, which lost 4 bases and 5 bases, there was a span of 6 bases. Germline-derived CDR1 and CDR2 are SQVTM and ANQGSEA. The CDR3 is 10 amino acids. The CDR3 region is CSVGGNEQYF. In nucleotides, the CDR3 is TGCAGCGTTGGAGGAAACGAGCAGTACTTC.

The V and J genes are TRBV15 and TRBJ2-7; the D gene is possibly TRBD2 (6 bases). V was clipped by 5 bases and J by 3 bases, with 11 bases between them. The CDR3 runs to 13 residues. Per germline, CDR1 LNHNV and CDR2 YYDKDF (reference sequence). The CDR3 loop reads CATSFLASYEQYF. DNA of the CDR3: TGTGCCACCAGCTTCCTAGCGAGCTACGAGCAGTACTTC.

This clone was recorded a few times. The gene calls are TRBV30 and TRBJ2-7, with TRBD1 identical over 11 bases. Germline lookup yields CDR1 GTSNPN and CDR2 SVGIG (reference sequence). The ends lost 0 bases at V and 3 bases at J; junction bases unmatched: 7. This CDR3 has 16 residues. The CDR3 region is CAWSVARTGGFYEQYF. As DNA, the CDR3 is TGTGCCTGGAGTGTGGCCCGGACAGGGGGCTTCTACGAGCAGTACTTC. The complete variable domain, with remaining parts taken from reference TRBV30 and TRBJ2-7, reads SQTIHQWPATLVQPVGSPLSLECTVEGTSNPNLYWYRQAAGRGLQLLFYSVGIGQISSEVPQNLSASRPQDRQFILSSKKLLLSDSGFYLCAWSVARTGGFYEQYFGPGTRLTVT.

The V gene is TRBV6-6, the J gene TRBJ2-2, with a tentative D call TRBD1 (6 bases). Per germline, CDR1 MNHNY and CDR2 SVGAGI (reference sequence). Trimming removed 4 bases at V and 0 bases at J, with 9 bases between. The CDR3 runs to 15 residues. The CDR3 sequence: CASSSQGSNTGELFF. The CDR3 nucleotides are TGTGCCAGCAGTTCACAGGGTTCGAACACCGGGGAGCTGTTTTTT.

V and J are TRBV19 and TRBJ2-3; 8 bases agree with TRBD2. CDR3 length equals 15 residues. From germline, CDR1 is LNHDA and CDR2 SQIVND (reference sequence). J was trimmed by 1 base and V by 2 bases; bases with no gene match: 2. The CDR3 is CASSISSGGTDTQYF. The CDR3 DNA reads as TGTGCCAGTAGTATAAGTAGCGGGGGCACAGATACGCAGTATTTT.

This sequence joins TRBV9 and TRBJ1-1, with 7 bases identical to TRBD1. CDR1 and CDR2 (germline): SGDLS, YYNGEE. CDR3 length: 15 residues. V dropped 3 bases and J dropped 5; count of bases not matched to a gene: 10. CDR3 bases: TGTGCCAGCAGCGCAGAGGGGGCGCGGGGAACTGAAGCTTTCTTT. This translates into CASSAEGARGTEAFF.

The CDR3 DNA sequence: TGTGCCAGCAGTCCCCTTACCGGGGAGCTGTTTTTT. It specifies CASSPLTGELFF. V gene TRBV25-1 combines with J gene TRBJ2-2; unclear D gene. The germline CDR1 and CDR2 sequences are MGHDK and SYGVNS. The CDR3 totals 12 residues. V lost 5 bases to trimming and J lost 5 bases, with 6 bases between them.

The rearrangement links TRBV5-6 to TRBJ2-5; a weak D match, TRBD2 (6 bases). The V gene's germline CDR1 is SGHDT and CDR2 YYEEEE. There are 15 residues in the CDR3. Trimming took 5 bases from V and 7 from J, leaving 21 bases between them. This CDR3 is CASSYLGEPGGTQYF. CDR3 bases: TGTGCCAGCAGTTATCTGGGAGAGCCCGGGGGGACCCAGTACTTC.

This clone showed up just once. The V gene is TRBV9, the J gene TRBJ2-3, with D possibly being TRBD1 (6 bases). V was trimmed by 4 bases and J by 4 bases, leaving 16 bases between them. CDR1 and CDR2 (germline): SGDLS, YYNGEE. The CDR3 totals 15 residues. The CDR3 sequence is CASSSRGAMADTQYF. Written as DNA, the CDR3 is TGTGCCAGCAGCTCCAGGGGAGCCATGGCAGATACGCAGTATTTT.

The chain couples TRBV10-1 to TRBJ1-1; D perhaps matches TRBD1 (5 bases). CDR3 length: 14 amino acids. The germline V and J ends were trimmed by 0 bases and 1 base, with 6 bases remaining between them. CDR1 is WNHNN and CDR2 is SYGVQD in the germline V gene (reference sequence). CDR3 sequence: CASSESTANTEAFF. CDR3 in DNA: TGCGCCAGCAGTGAGTCGACAGCGAACACTGAAGCTTTCTTT.

The V call is TRBV7-2, the J call TRBJ1-1; the D gene is possibly TRBD1 (5 bases). The CDR3 extends over 18 amino acids. V lost 0 bases and J 5 bases, leaving 22 bases between the germline ends. Per germline, CDR1 SGHTA and CDR2 FQGNSA. The chain's CDR3 is CASSLATWGLEARTEAFF. The CDR3 DNA sequence: TGTGCCAGCAGCTTAGCGACATGGGGCTTAGAAGCGAGGACTGAAGCTTTCTTT.

The table lists this clone with a few counts. The genes are TRBV4-1 and TRBJ1-6, with no clear D. This CDR3 is built from 17 residues. Trimming pared 7 bases from V and 0 bases from J, leaving 16 bases between. CDR1 is MGHRA, CDR2 YSYEKL, per germline. DNA for the CDR3: TGCGCCAGCACCCCAAAGTTGGAGAGCTCCTATAATTCACCCCTCCACTTT. This encodes CASTPKLESSYNSPLHF.